This T cell receptor beta chain is drawn from a study of STAT3 mutations in large granular lymphocyte leukemia. Study as a whole: Roughly half of the longitudinally sequenced T-LGLL patients carried detectable canonical activating STAT3 mutations. Overall study findings and caveats: In several patients, dominant TCR clone burden exceeded STAT3 mutant burden, suggesting STAT3 mutation arose secondarily. Every T-cell large granular lymphocyte leukemia patient had at least one immunodominant TCR beta clonotype.

The CDR3 length is 13 residues. The germline CDR1 and CDR2 sequences are SGDLS and YYNGEE. Trimming removed 4 bases from V and 5 bases from J, with 12 bases in between. Comment on this clone: Its target is not known.

Profiling relied on immunoSEQ multiplex PCR, and the TCRdb table lists in-frame clones only, not all of them. The data contain about 9,300 clones, 70% to 90% of them singletons. V gene TRBV9 combines with J gene TRBJ2-5, with D maybe TRBD1 (6 bases). The sequence was obtained from a man aged 80 or over with T-cell large granular lymphocyte leukemia. Some clones in this sample may be carry-over from other donors' samples. Sequenced: peripheral blood mononuclear cells. CDR3 nucleotide sequence: TGTGCCAGCAGCCCCAGGGGTTACGAGACCCAGTACTTC. Its protein product is CASSPRGYETQYF.